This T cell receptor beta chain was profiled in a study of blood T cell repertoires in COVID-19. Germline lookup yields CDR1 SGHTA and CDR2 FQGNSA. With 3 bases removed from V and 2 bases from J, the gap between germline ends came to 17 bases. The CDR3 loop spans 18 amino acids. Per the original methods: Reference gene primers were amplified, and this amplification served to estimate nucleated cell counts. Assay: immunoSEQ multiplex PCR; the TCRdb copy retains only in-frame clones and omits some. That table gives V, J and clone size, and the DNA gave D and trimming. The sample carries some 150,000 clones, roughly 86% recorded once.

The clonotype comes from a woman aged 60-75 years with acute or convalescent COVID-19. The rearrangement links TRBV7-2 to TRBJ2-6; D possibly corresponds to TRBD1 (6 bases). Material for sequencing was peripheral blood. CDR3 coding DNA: TGTGCCAGCAGCTTCACCGGGACACTCTCAACTGGGGCCAACGTCCTGACTTTC. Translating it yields CASSFTGTLSTGANVLTF. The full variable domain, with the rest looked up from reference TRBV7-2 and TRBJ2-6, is GAGVSQSPSNKVTEKGKDVELRCDPISGHTALYWYRQSLGQGLEFLIYFQGNSAPDKSGLPSDRFSAERTGGSVSTLTIQRTQQEDSAVYLCASSFTGTLSTGANVLTFGAGSRLTVL.